The 28 T cell receptor beta chains below all came from one sample that was sequenced in a study of T-cell memory formation after mild COVID-19. TCRdb fed the 5' RACE reads into MiXCR, producing one record per CDR3 protein. Altogether 110,000 or so distinct CDR3 sequences are present, 22% being singletons, with the ten largest covering 41%. The sample taken for sequencing was PBMCs or a T cell subset sorted from them (not recorded which). These receptors were taken from a man aged 18 to 35 who had mild COVID-19 (a few samples of this study predate the infection). Cell type and time point are not known.

As concerns this clonotype: The junction departs from germline at one end; a sequencing error may be responsible. The chain recombines TRBV7-9 with TRBJ1-5; 7 bases line up with TRBD1. Per germline, CDR1 SEHNR and CDR2 FQNEAQ (reference sequence). CDR3 size: 14 residues. The CDR3 bases are TGTGCCAGCAGCACCGACAGGGTCAGGTATCCAAGGGATTTT. This encodes CASSTDRVRYPRDF.

The chain employs TRBV15 and TRBJ1-4; perhaps TRBD1 as D (5 bases). The CDR3 runs to 14 residues. Looked up from germline, CDR1 is LNHNV and CDR2 is YYDKDF (reference sequence). Trimming left V 3 bases short and J 5 bases short, with 10 bases between. The CDR3 here is CATSSTGSNEKLFF. For the CDR3, the DNA is TGTGCCACCAGCAGCACAGGTTCGAATGAAAAACTGTTTTTT. The full variable domain, completed using reference TRBV15 and TRBJ1-4, is DAMVIQNPRYQVTQFGKPVTLSCSQTLNHNVMYWYQQKSSQAPKLLFHYYDKDFNNEADTPDNFQSRRPNTSFCFLDIRSPGLGDTAMYLCATSSTGSNEKLFFGSGTQLSVL.

This clonotype was counted between two and nine times. The genes are TRBV5-4 and TRBJ2-4; D is ambiguous. The CDR3 runs to 13 residues. V was shortened by 4 bases and J by 0 bases, with 5 bases between the two germline ends. Germline loops: CDR1 SGHNT, CDR2 YYREEE (reference sequence). CDR3 protein: CASSQEAKNIQYF. In DNA, the CDR3 is TGTGCCAGCAGCCAGGAAGCCAAAAACATTCAGTACTTC.

V usage is TRBV6-6 and J usage is TRBJ1-5; D is unresolved. The CDR3 covers 10 residues. Germline V gene lookup returns CDR1 MNHNY and CDR2 SVGAGI (reference sequence). Between the trimmed V and J ends, which lost 7 bases and 8 bases, there was a span of 6 bases. This CDR3 reads CASNIEPQHF. CDR3 DNA: TGTGCCAGCAACATAGAGCCCCAGCATTTT.

The rearrangement uses TRBV11-1 and TRBJ1-1; tentative D call: TRBD1 (5 bases). V lost 4 bases and J lost 5, with 14 bases in between. The CDR3 contains 14 residues. CDR1 and CDR2 from the germline V gene are SGHAT and FQDESV (reference sequence). CDR3 bases: TGTGCCAGCAGCTCCTTTTCTACAGGTACTGAAGCTTTCTTT. This translates into CASSSFSTGTEAFF.

V gene TRBV2 combines with J gene TRBJ2-7; 8 nucleotides match TRBD2. Germline V lookup: CDR1 SNHLY, CDR2 FYNNEI. After removal of 2 bases from V and 4 bases from J, the junction contained 7 bases not matched to a gene. The CDR3 runs to 15 residues. CDR3 loop: CASSEWSGGGYEQYF. CDR3 DNA sequence: TGTGCCAGCAGTGAATGGAGCGGGGGCGGATACGAGCAGTACTTC.

This rearrangement joins TRBV5-4 to TRBJ1-2; D ambiguous. Germline V gene sequence: CDR1 SGHNT, CDR2 YYREEE (reference sequence). The CDR3 covers 16 residues. Trimming took 5 bases from V and 1 from J, leaving 18 bases between them. The CDR3 DNA follows: TGTGCCAGCAGTCACGGGGAAACGGGCGATAACTATGGCTACACCTTC. It encodes CASSHGETGDNYGYTF.

The chain carries TRBV7-9 and TRBJ2-7; TRBD1 matches 7 bases. Germline trimming cut 5 bases from V and 2 bases from J; bases unmatched to any gene: 15. From germline, CDR1 is SEHNR and CDR2 FQNEAQ (reference sequence). The CDR3 covers 17 residues. The DNA for the CDR3 is TGTGCCAGCAGCCCTCAGTGGGGACAGACCAAAACCTACGAGCAGTACTTC. This sequence encodes CASSPQWGQTKTYEQYF.

This clonotype has only a few counts. This chain links TRBV7-9 with TRBJ1-1; D might be TRBD1 (6 bases). The ends were cut back, 4 bases at V and 6 bases at J, with 15 bases in the middle. Germline V gives CDR1 SEHNR, CDR2 FQNEAQ (reference sequence). CDR3 length: 14 residues. In DNA form, the CDR3 reads TGTGCCAGCAGCTCCCGGGAGGGGGTACCTGAAGCTTTCTTT. It translates to CASSSREGVPEAFF.

The V call is TRBV12-3 or TRBV12-4, the J call TRBJ2-1, with 7 bases aligning to TRBD2. The CDR3 consists of 14 residues. After removal of 6 bases from V and 4 bases from J, the junction contained 6 bases not matched to a gene. This CDR3 reads CASRGAGDYNEQFF. CDR3 nucleotides: TGTGCCAGCAGAGGGGCGGGGGATTACAATGAGCAGTTCTTC.

The chain has TRBV6-2 or TRBV6-3 and TRBJ2-7; D is possibly TRBD1 (5 bases). This CDR3 region has 12 residues. V was pared by 7 bases and J by 6 bases, with 13 bases between. Germline loops: CDR1 MNHEY, CDR2 SVGEGT. CDR3 region: CASKGNPSEQYF. In DNA form, the CDR3 reads TGTGCCAGCAAGGGGAACCCCTCCGAGCAGTACTTC.

This clonotype was seen only a few times. The chain links TRBV7-9 to TRBJ1-2; a weak D match, TRBD1 (6 bases). Germline loops: CDR1 SEHNR, CDR2 FQNEAQ (reference sequence). The CDR3 is 12 amino acids. V dropped 5 bases and J dropped 4 bases, with 8 bases sitting between them. This CDR3 is CASSGQFYGYTF. Here the CDR3 DNA reads TGTGCCAGCAGCGGACAGTTCTATGGCTACACCTTC.

In its sample, this clonotype was seen once. J is TRBJ1-5 and V is TRBV27; D gene unclear. The V end lost 5 bases, the J end lost 3 bases, and 11 bases lay between the germline ends. The CDR3 contains 14 residues. The germline V gene has CDR1 MNHEY and CDR2 SMNVEV (reference sequence). The CDR3, as DNA: TGTGCCAGCAGTCGTCCGGGTATCAATCAGCCCCAGCATTTT. The encoded protein is CASSRPGINQPQHF.

This clonotype appeared many times. The chain uses TRBV6-4 and TRBJ2-2, with 8 positions matching TRBD2. This CDR3 has 14 amino acids. The germline CDR1 and CDR2 sequences are MRHNA and SNTAGT. Trimming took 3 bases from V and 3 from J; bases not matched to a gene: 0. CDR3 DNA: TGTGCCAGCAGTGAGCGGGGGGACACCGGGGAGCTGTTTTTT. Amino acids: CASSERGDTGELFF.

This clonotype was picked up a small number of times. The chain recombines TRBV5-1 with TRBJ1-4; D gene ambiguous. V was trimmed by 0 bases and J by 7 bases, leaving 10 bases between them. Germline V gene lookup returns CDR1 SGHRS and CDR2 YFSETQ. This CDR3 has 14 residues. CDR3 loop: CASSLDRRPEKLFF. CDR3 sequence (DNA): TGCGCCAGCAGCTTGGACCGACGGCCTGAAAAACTGTTTTTT.

The chain combines TRBV6-1 with TRBJ1-5; D is unclear. The CDR3 loop spans 14 amino acids. With 7 bases removed from V and 0 bases from J, the gap between germline ends came to 10 bases. Germline CDR1 MNHNS, CDR2 SASEGT. CDR3 amino acids: CASKVDGSNQPQHF. The CDR3 DNA reads TGTGCCAGCAAGGTAGACGGTAGCAATCAGCCCCAGCATTTT.

The chain couples TRBV12-3 or TRBV12-4 to TRBJ2-3; 7 bases are shared with TRBD2. The CDR3 is 15 amino acids. The V gene end was trimmed by 4 bases and the J gene end by 4 bases; junction bases not matched to a gene: 8. The CDR3 region has the DNA TGTGCCAGCAGTTCCATGCGGGGGAGGCCAGATACGCAGTATTTT. This sequence encodes CASSSMRGRPDTQYF.

The CDR3 DNA reads TGCGCCAACAGGTCTCAAACTTGGGACGAGCAGTACTTC. Amino acid sequence: CANRSQTWDEQYF. The chain has TRBV4-1 and TRBJ2-7, with a weak D call TRBD1 (5 bases). The CDR3 is made up of 13 amino acids. Germline V gives CDR1 MGHRA, CDR2 YSYEKL. V was cut by 10 bases and J by 5 bases, with 18 bases left in between.

This clonotype came up a few times. The V and J genes are TRBV24-1 and TRBJ2-3, with 10 nucleotides matching TRBD2. Germline assignment: CDR1 KGHDR and CDR2 SFDVKD. V was pared by 6 bases and J by 6 bases, with 8 bases of the junction left unmatched. The CDR3 has 15 amino acids. The CDR3: CATSPSGGAFDTQYF. DNA of the CDR3: TGTGCCACCAGTCCCAGCGGGGGGGCCTTTGATACGCAGTATTTT.

The rearrangement joins TRBV11-2 to TRBJ2-2; either TRBD1 or TRBD2 may fit D (6 bases each). This CDR3 region has 17 residues. V lost 4 bases and J lost 5, with 20 bases in between. The germline gives CDR1 SGHAT, CDR2 FQNNGV. This chain's CDR3 is CASSSPPSAGDTGELFF. DNA for the CDR3: TGTGCCAGCAGCTCACCCCCTAGCGCAGGGGATACCGGGGAGCTGTTTTTT.

The chain recombines TRBV18 with TRBJ2-7; 7 nucleotides match TRBD1. CDR1 and CDR2 from the germline V gene are KGHSH and LQKENI. The CDR3 runs to 15 residues. With 3 bases clipped from V and 7 bases from J, the junction kept 12 bases outside the gene matches. Written as DNA, the CDR3 is TGTGCCAGCTCACCCATGTGGACAGGCTCACTGGAGCAGTACTTC. It is translated as CASSPMWTGSLEQYF.

This clonotype was seen a handful of times. The rearrangement joins TRBV7-9 to TRBJ2-3; perhaps TRBD1 as D (6 bases). The CDR3 runs 15 residues. CDR1 is SEHNR and CDR2 is FQNEAQ in the germline V gene (reference sequence). Trimming cost V 0 bases and J 1 base, with 8 bases left between them. The CDR3 protein is CASSLAPGGTDTQYF. For the CDR3, the DNA is TGTGCCAGCAGCTTAGCTCCAGGGGGCACAGATACGCAGTATTTT.

This clonotype has more than one count but fewer than ten. V gene TRBV9 combines with J gene TRBJ2-1; 13 nucleotides line up with TRBD2. Germline CDR1 reads SGDLS; CDR2 reads YYNGEE. The V and J ends lost 2 bases and 6 bases, in that order; junction bases with no gene match: 5. This CDR3 has 16 amino acids. DNA of the CDR3: TGTGCCAGCAGCGTCCGGACTAGCGGGGGCCTCAATGAGCAGTTCTTC. Translated: CASSVRTSGGLNEQFF.

The chain has TRBV6-1 and TRBJ2-7, with D unclear. This CDR3 comprises 13 residues. V gave up 2 bases and J gave up 6 bases, with 11 bases separating them. Germline V gene lookup returns CDR1 MNHNS and CDR2 SASEGT. The CDR3 sequence is CASSEQLPSEQYV. The CDR3 coding sequence is TGTGCCAGCAGTGAACAGCTCCCCTCCGAGCAGTACGTC.

This clonotype was counted a few times. V is TRBV29-1 and J is TRBJ2-5; D is perhaps TRBD1 or TRBD2 (6 bases each). CDR3 size: 12 residues. V shed 6 bases and J shed 3 bases, with 11 bases lying between them. The germline V gene has CDR1 SQVTM and CDR2 ANQGSEA. CDR3 bases: TGCAGCGTGGGGGGCAGGGAAGAGACCCAGTACTTC. Translated, it gives CSVGGREETQYF. The complete variable domain, with remaining parts taken from reference TRBV29-1 and TRBJ2-5, reads SAVISQKPSRDICQRGTSLTIQCQVDSQVTMMFWYRQQPGQSLTLIATANQGSEATYESGFVIDKFPISRPNLTFSTLTVSNMSPEDSSIYLCSVGGREETQYFGPGTRLLVL.

This clonotype has only a few counts. The rearrangement joins TRBV6-2 or TRBV6-3 to TRBJ2-7; D possibly uses TRBD1 or TRBD2 (5 bases each). The CDR3 is made up of 16 amino acids. V lost 0 bases, J lost 3 bases, and 15 bases lay in between. CDR1 is MNHEY, CDR2 SVGEGT, per germline. The CDR3 DNA is TGTGCCAGCAGTTACTCGAATCGGGACGATTACTACGAGCAGTACTTC. The encoded protein is CASSYSNRDDYYEQYF.

This clonotype was detected only a few times. CDR3 sequence reads: CASSDSRTSTDTQYF. For the CDR3, the DNA is TGTGCCAGCAGTGACTCACGTACTAGCACAGATACGCAGTATTTT. This chain connects TRBV6-4 to TRBJ2-3; D remains ambiguous. The ends were cut back, 0 bases at V and 0 bases at J, with 7 bases in the middle. The CDR3 sequence is 15 residues long. Per germline, CDR1 MRHNA and CDR2 SNTAGT.

This clonotype was counted only a few times. The V gene is TRBV29-1, the J gene TRBJ2-5, with a possible D match to TRBD2 (6 bases). V was clipped by 4 bases and J by 5 bases, with 17 bases between them. Per the germline V gene, CDR1 is SQVTM and CDR2 is ANQGSEA. This CDR3 comprises 14 residues. The CDR3 DNA reads TGCAGCGTTGGACCAGTGGGGGGTGGGGAGACCCAGTACTTC. It yields the protein CSVGPVGGGETQYF.